This TCR beta chain originates from a study of CD8+ T cells in alopecia areata. Across the study: The authors scored treated patients' severity by affected scalp percentage. Study-wide results and caveats: Sequence data from scalp samples additionally include resident alphabeta T cells of normal skin. Scalp and blood retained many expanded lesional clones during tofacitinib.

Extraction of RNA preceded its reverse transcription into cDNA, which served as the sequencing template. TCRdb's table, derived via immunoSEQ multiplex PCR, lists solely in-frame clones and lacks some. The sample has over 150,000 clones; roughly 61% are singletons. On this clone itself: Its antigen is not identified.

The germline V gene has CDR1 SGHDT and CDR2 YYEEEE. This CDR3 is 14 amino acids long. With 5 bases clipped from V and 4 bases from J, the junction kept 8 bases outside the gene matches. Noted treatment: oral pan-JAK inhibitor, 5-10 mg twice daily. Peripheral blood and lesional scalp punch biopsies were taken from alopecia areata patients. J is TRBJ1-2 and V is TRBV5-6; 7 bases align to TRBD1. The receptor comes from a human donor with alopecia areata. The source material was CD8+ T cells sorted from blood, sampled at week 24, from a patient treated with tofacitinib. The CDR3 region is CASRPGTAGYGYTF. The CDR3 nucleotides are TGTGCCAGCAGACCTGGGACAGCGGGCTATGGCTACACCTTC.